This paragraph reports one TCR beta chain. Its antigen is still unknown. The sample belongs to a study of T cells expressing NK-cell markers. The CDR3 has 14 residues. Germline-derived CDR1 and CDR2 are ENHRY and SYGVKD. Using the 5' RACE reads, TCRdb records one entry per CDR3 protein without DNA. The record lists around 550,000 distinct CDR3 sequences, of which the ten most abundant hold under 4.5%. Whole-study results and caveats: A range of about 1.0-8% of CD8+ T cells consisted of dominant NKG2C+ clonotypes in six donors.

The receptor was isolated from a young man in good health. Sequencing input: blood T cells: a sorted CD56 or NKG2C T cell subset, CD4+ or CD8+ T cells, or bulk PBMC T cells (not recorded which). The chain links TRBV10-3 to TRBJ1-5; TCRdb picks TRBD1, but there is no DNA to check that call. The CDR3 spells CAISESVAGQPQHF.